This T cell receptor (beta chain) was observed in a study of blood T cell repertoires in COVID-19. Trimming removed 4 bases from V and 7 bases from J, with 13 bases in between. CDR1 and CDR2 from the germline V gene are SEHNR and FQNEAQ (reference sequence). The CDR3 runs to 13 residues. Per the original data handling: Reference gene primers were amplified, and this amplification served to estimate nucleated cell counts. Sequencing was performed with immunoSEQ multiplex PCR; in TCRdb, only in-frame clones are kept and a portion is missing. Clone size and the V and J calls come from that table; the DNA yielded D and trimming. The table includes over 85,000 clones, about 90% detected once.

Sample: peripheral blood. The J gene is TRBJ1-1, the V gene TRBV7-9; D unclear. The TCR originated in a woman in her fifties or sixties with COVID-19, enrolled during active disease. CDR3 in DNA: TGTGCCAGCAGCTCATCGACGGGAGATGAAGCTTTCTTT. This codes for CASSSSTGDEAFF.